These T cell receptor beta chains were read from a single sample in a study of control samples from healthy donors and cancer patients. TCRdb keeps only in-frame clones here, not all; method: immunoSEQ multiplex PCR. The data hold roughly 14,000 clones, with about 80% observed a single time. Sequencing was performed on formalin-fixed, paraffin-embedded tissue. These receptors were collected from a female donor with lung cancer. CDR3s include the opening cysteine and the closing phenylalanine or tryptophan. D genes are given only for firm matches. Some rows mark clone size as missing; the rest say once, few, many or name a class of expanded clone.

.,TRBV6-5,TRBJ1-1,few,TGTGCCAGCAGTTCCCTGGGAGGGCTCGCTGAAGCTTTCTTT,CASSSLGGLAEAFF
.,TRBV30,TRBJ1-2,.,TGTGCCTGGAGTGTACGGGCAGGGACCGCCGGGGGCTACACCTTC,CAWSVRAGTAGGYTF
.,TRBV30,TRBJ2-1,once,TGTGCCTGGAGTCAGGGGGGGGGCCAAGGTGAGCAGTTCTTC,CAWSQGGGQGEQFF
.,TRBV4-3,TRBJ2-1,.,TGCGCCAGCAGCCAAGATCGGTATGAGCAGTTCTTC,CASSQDRYEQFF
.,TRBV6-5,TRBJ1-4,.,TGTGCCAGCAGTTACTCGCACACGGAAAAACTGTTTTTT,CASSYSHTEKLFF
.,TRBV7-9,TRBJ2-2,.,TGTGCCAGCAGCTTAGTACAGGGTGGTACCGGGGAGCTGTTTTTT,CASSLVQGGTGELFF
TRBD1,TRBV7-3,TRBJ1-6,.,TGTGCCAGCAGCTTAAGAGGACAGGGCGATTCACCCCTCCACTTT,CASSLRGQGDSPLHF
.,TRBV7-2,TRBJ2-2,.,TGTGCCAGCAGCTTAGAGGGGAGGGGGGAGCTGTTTTTT,CASSLEGRGELFF
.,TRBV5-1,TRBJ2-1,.,TGCGCCAGCAGCTTGTCGGGCGAGTACAATGAGCAGTTCTTC,CASSLSGEYNEQFF
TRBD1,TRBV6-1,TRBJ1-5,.,TGTGCCAGCAGTGACACAGGGGGGTATCAGCCCCAGCATTTT,CASSDTGGYQPQHF
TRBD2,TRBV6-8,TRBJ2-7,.,TGTGCCAGCAGTATAACGGGAGGTTCCTACGAGCAGTACTTC,CASSITGGSYEQYF
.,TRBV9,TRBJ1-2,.,TGTGCCAGCAGCGACCCCGGGGTTTCGGGCTACACCTTC,CASSDPGVSGYTF
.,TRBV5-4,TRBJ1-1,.,TGTGCCAGCAGCACACCGAGGGGGAACACTGAAGCTTTCTTT,CASSTPRGNTEAFF
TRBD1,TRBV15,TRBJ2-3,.,TGTGCCACCAGCGGACACTCCGGGACAGGCAGCACAGATACGCAGTATTTT,CATSGHSGTGSTDTQYF
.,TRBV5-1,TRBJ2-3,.,TGCGCCAGCAGCTTGACGGACTTCACAGATACGCAGTATTTT,CASSLTDFTDTQYF
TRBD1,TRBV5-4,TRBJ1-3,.,TGTGCCAGCAGCTTGGGGGTACAGGGGCTAGGAGACACCATATATTTT,CASSLGVQGLGDTIYF
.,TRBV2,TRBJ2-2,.,TGTGCCAGCAGGGTAAACACCGGGGAGCTGTTTTTT,CASRVNTGELFF
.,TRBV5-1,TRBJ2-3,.,TGCGCCAGCAGCCTTGGAACTAGCACAGATACGCAGTATTTT,CASSLGTSTDTQYF